Below, 27 T cell receptor beta chains from the same sample are listed, as sequenced in a study of OX40 agonist ivuxolimab in advanced cancers. The table came from immunoSEQ multiplex PCR; TCRdb's copy has only in-frame clones and leaves some out. The table has about 80,000 clones, around 85% seen once; the top ten hold less than 2.5%. The sample here was CD4+ or CD8+ T cells sorted from blood, taken in a trial of the OX40 agonist ivuxolimab. The receptors derive from an adult with an advanced solid tumor such as melanoma, head and neck, liver or kidney cancer.

This clone was observed once. This chain's CDR3 is CASRIQGYGYTF. The CDR3 DNA is TGTGCCAGCAGAATCCAGGGCTATGGCTACACCTTC. The V gene is TRBV6-5, the J gene TRBJ1-2, with D tentatively TRBD1 (5 bases). Trimming took 6 bases from V and 4 from J, leaving 9 bases between them. The germline CDR1 and CDR2 sequences are MNHEY and SVGAGI. The CDR3 is 12 residues long.

The V gene is TRBV11-3, the J gene TRBJ2-1; 10 nucleotides align to TRBD2. V trimming: 0 bases; J trimming: 6 bases; junction bases outside the gene matches: 5. Germline values: CDR1 SGHNT, CDR2 YENEEA. The CDR3 has 16 amino acids. CDR3: CASSLDSSGRANEQFF. The CDR3 DNA reads as TGTGCCAGCAGCTTAGATTCCAGCGGGAGGGCCAATGAGCAGTTCTTC.

The V call is TRBV6-5, the J call TRBJ2-7; D may correspond to TRBD1 or TRBD2 (5 bases each). CDR1 MNHEY and CDR2 SVGAGI come from the germline V gene. This CDR3 has 13 residues. Trimming took 7 bases from V and 3 from J, leaving 13 bases between them. CDR3 amino acids: CASKNRDGYEQYF. The CDR3 bases are TGTGCCAGCAAAAACCGGGACGGCTACGAGCAGTACTTC.

The CDR3 nucleotides read TGTGCCAGCGGTCAGGGGTGGGGGCAGTACTTC. Protein: CASGQGWGQYF. The V call is TRBV7-2, the J call TRBJ2-7, with D perhaps matching TRBD1 (6 bases). Germline lookup yields CDR1 SGHTA and CDR2 FQGNSA. The germline V and J ends were trimmed by 8 bases and 9 bases, with 14 bases remaining between them. The CDR3 is made up of 11 amino acids.

The chain has TRBV7-6 and TRBJ1-6; 9 bases fit TRBD1. CDR1 is SGHVS, CDR2 FNYEAQ, per germline. After removal of 1 base from V and 7 bases from J, the junction contained 2 bases not matched to a gene. CDR3 length: 15 amino acids. The CDR3 region has the DNA TGTGCCAGCAGCTTAGATGGGACAGGGAATTCACCCCTCCACTTT. Translating it yields CASSLDGTGNSPLHF.

This clone was observed a single time. The chain joins TRBV5-4 to TRBJ2-7; maybe TRBD1 (5 bases). This CDR3 has 13 residues. From germline, CDR1 is SGHNT and CDR2 YYREEE (reference sequence). Trimming took 6 bases from V and 4 from J, leaving 14 bases between them. The CDR3 spells CASKHWTTYEQYF. The CDR3 DNA follows: TGTGCCAGCAAGCACTGGACAACGTACGAGCAGTACTTC. Looking up the rest from reference TRBV5-4 and TRBJ2-7 gives the full variable domain: ETGVTQSPTHLIKTRGQQVTLRCSSQSGHNTVSWYQQALGQGPQFIFQYYREEENGRGNFPPRFSGLQFPNYSSELNVNALELDDSALYLCASKHWTTYEQYFGPGTRLTVT.

This chain joins TRBV23-1 and TRBJ2-7; 13 positions match TRBD2. TRBV23-1 is given ORF status, its function remaining uncertain. J was trimmed by 2 bases and V by 8 bases; bases with no gene match: 6. The CDR3 loop spans 15 amino acids. The chain's CDR3 is CASALLAGGTYEQYF. CDR3 nucleotide sequence: TGCGCCAGCGCCCTACTAGCGGGAGGGACCTACGAGCAGTACTTC.

This clone was seen a few times. This rearrangement joins TRBV30 to TRBJ2-7; D is undetermined. V was pared by 0 bases and J by 7 bases, with 13 bases between. CDR3 size: 13 residues. The germline V gene encodes CDR1 GTSNPN and CDR2 SVGIG (reference sequence). The CDR3 DNA sequence: TGTGCCTGGAGTGTACTGGGAATAGGGGAGCAGTACTTC. Its translation is CAWSVLGIGEQYF.

Details on this clone: The junction departs from germline at one end; a sequencing error may be responsible. The chain links TRBV29-1 to TRBJ2-2; tentative D call: TRBD2 (6 bases). Per the germline V gene, CDR1 is SQVTM and CDR2 is ANQGSEA. The CDR3 is 11 amino acids. CDR3 bases: TGCAGCGTTGGGGGTCCCGGGGGGCTGTTTTTT. Translated: CSVGGPGGLFF.

The chain is built from TRBV4-1 and TRBJ2-1; tentative D call: TRBD2 (5 bases). This CDR3 has 16 amino acids. Germline CDR1 and CDR2: MGHRA and YSYEKL. V dropped 0 bases and J dropped 10 bases, with 19 bases sitting between them. The CDR3 DNA is TGCGCCAGCAGCCAAGATAGCGAGCGGCTGACGGAAGAGCAGTTCTTC. Protein product: CASSQDSERLTEEQFF.

The chain is built from TRBV2 and TRBJ2-5, with D maybe TRBD1 (6 bases). The J call may be incorrect, as the DNA end agrees better with TRBJ2-7. The CDR3 extends over 11 amino acids. Germline CDR1 is SNHLY and CDR2 is FYNNEI. CDR3 loop: CASRGWDEQYF. CDR3 sequence (DNA): TGTGCGAGTAGGGGGTGGGACGAGCAGTACTTC.

This clone was found once. The chain has TRBV6-1 and TRBJ2-1; TRBD2 agrees at 13 bases. Germline V gene lookup returns CDR1 MNHNS and CDR2 SASEGT. CDR3 length: 17 residues. With 4 bases clipped from V and 2 bases from J, the junction kept 5 bases outside the gene matches. CDR3 DNA: TGTGCCAGCAGTGTTCGGACTAGCGGGAGAACCTACAATGAGCAGTTCTTC. It codes for CASSVRTSGRTYNEQFF.

The rearrangement links TRBV27 to TRBJ2-7; TRBD1 is a possible D gene (6 bases). The CDR3 runs to 15 residues. From germline, CDR1 is MNHEY and CDR2 SMNVEV (reference sequence). V was trimmed by 0 bases and J by 3 bases, leaving 12 bases between them. The CDR3 nucleotides read TGTGCCAGCAGTTTATCGGGGGCAAGTCTCTACGAGCAGTACTTC. Its protein is CASSLSGASLYEQYF.

Of note for this clone: The sample carries other DNA sequences with the same CDR3. This chain uses TRBV9 with TRBJ2-5; no clear D gene. CDR1 and CDR2 (germline): SGDLS, YYNGEE. The CDR3 is made up of 13 amino acids. V lost 0 bases and J 5 bases, leaving 8 bases between the germline ends. The DNA of the CDR3 is TGTGCCAGCAGCGTAGGAGTAGAGGAGACCCAGTACTTC. It codes for CASSVGVEETQYF. The full variable domain, completed using reference TRBV9 and TRBJ2-5, is DSGVTQTPKHLITATGQRVTLRCSPRSGDLSVYWYQQSLDQGLQFLIQYYNGEERAKGNILERFSAQQFPDLHSELNLSSLELGDSALYFCASSVGVEETQYFGPGTRLLVL.

The rearrangement uses TRBV10-1 and TRBJ2-5, with D possibly TRBD1 on 6 matching bases. Germline values: CDR1 WNHNN, CDR2 SYGVQD (reference sequence). The V end lost 8 bases, the J end lost 1 base, and 11 bases lay between the germline ends. CDR3 length: 13 residues. The CDR3: CASAGTLQETQYF. Here the CDR3 DNA reads TGCGCCAGCGCCGGGACACTCCAAGAGACCCAGTACTTC.

This sequence joins TRBV7-3 and TRBJ2-7, with TRBD2 matching 8 bases. The ends lost 5 bases at V and 3 bases at J; junction bases unmatched: 9. Germline values: CDR1 SGHTA, CDR2 FQGTGA. This CDR3 contains 15 residues. CDR3 in DNA: TGTGCCAGCAGCGAACAAGCCGGGACTAGCTACGAGCAGTACTTC. Translation: CASSEQAGTSYEQYF.

This sequence joins TRBV7-2 and TRBJ1-4; D is undetermined. The CDR3 loop spans 13 amino acids. Germline V gene data show CDR1 as SGHTA and CDR2 as FQGNSA. Trimming cost V 6 bases and J 7 bases, with 12 bases left between them. CDR3 in DNA: TGTGCCAGCAGACCGGGTGTTGGTGAAAAACTGTTTTTT. It codes for CASRPGVGEKLFF. Combining the CDR3 with reference TRBV7-2 and TRBJ1-4 gives the whole variable domain GAGVSQSPSNKVTEKGKDVELRCDPISGHTALYWYRQSLGQGLEFLIYFQGNSAPDKSGLPSDRFSAERTGGSVSTLTIQRTQQEDSAVYLCASRPGVGEKLFFGSGTQLSVL.

The rearrangement uses TRBV5-4 and TRBJ2-1, with 11 bases aligning to TRBD1. Germline V gene lookup returns CDR1 SGHNT and CDR2 YYREEE (reference sequence). CDR3 length: 18 residues. V dropped 4 bases and J dropped 2; count of bases not matched to a gene: 11. CDR3 DNA: TGTGCCAGCAGCACCCGGGACAGGGGGTTAAGGACCTACAATGAGCAGTTCTTC. This translates into CASSTRDRGLRTYNEQFF.

This clone appeared a few times. The chain links TRBV7-2 to TRBJ2-7; D not certain. CDR1 SGHTA and CDR2 FQGNSA come from the germline V gene. This CDR3 has 13 amino acids. The V and J ends lost 3 bases and 5 bases respectively, with 11 bases between them. The CDR3 coding sequence is TGTGCCAGCAGCTTTATCACCGGAAACGAGCAGTACTTC. Its protein product is CASSFITGNEQYF.

The chain couples TRBV7-2 to TRBJ1-5; D gene uncertain. Trimming stripped 5 bases from V and 2 bases from J, with 13 bases between. CDR3 length: 15 residues. CDR1 SGHTA and CDR2 FQGNSA come from the germline V gene. The CDR3 is CASSLSGLRNQPQHF. The CDR3 nucleotides are TGTGCCAGCAGCCTTTCGGGTTTGCGCAATCAGCCCCAGCATTTT.

The chain couples TRBV19 to TRBJ2-3; 9 nucleotides agree with TRBD1. The V and J ends lost 6 bases and 4 bases, in that order; junction bases with no gene match: 5. This CDR3 spans 14 amino acids. The V gene's germline CDR1 is LNHDA and CDR2 SQIVND (reference sequence). The CDR3 DNA sequence: TGTGCCAGTAGCCTTGGACAGGGGCCAGATACGCAGTATTTT. Its protein product is CASSLGQGPDTQYF.

This chain joins TRBV6-5 and TRBJ2-4, with 7 nucleotides matching TRBD1. Trimming at V came to 0 bases and at J to 5 bases, leaving 7 bases not matched to a gene. This CDR3 spans 16 amino acids. CDR1 is MNHEY, CDR2 SVGAGI, per germline. CDR3 region: CASSYSSGGYQNIQYF. The CDR3 nucleotides read TGTGCCAGCAGTTACTCGTCAGGGGGATATCAAAACATTCAGTACTTC.

V usage is TRBV9 and J usage is TRBJ2-3; TRBD1 matches 9 bases. The CDR3 runs to 14 residues. V lost 3 bases and J lost 5; bases outside the gene matches: 4. Germline-derived CDR1 and CDR2 are SGDLS and YYNGEE. Here the CDR3 reads CASSATGGLDTQYF. Written as DNA, the CDR3 is TGTGCCAGCAGCGCAACAGGGGGCCTAGATACGCAGTATTTT.

The gene calls are TRBV5-6 and TRBJ1-5, with 11 bases that match TRBD1. CDR1 is SGHDT and CDR2 is YYEEEE in the germline V gene. The CDR3 has 14 amino acids. V gave up 4 bases and J gave up 5 bases; unmatched junction bases: 2. DNA of the CDR3: TGTGCCAGCAGCGGACAGGGGGCTTATCAGCCCCAGCATTTT. Its translation is CASSGQGAYQPQHF.

This clone was observed a single time. A read error may account for a junction end that differs from germline. J is TRBJ2-7 and V is TRBV7-2; 10 positions agree with TRBD1. The germline V gene has CDR1 SGHTA and CDR2 FQGNSA. This CDR3 comprises 12 residues. The CDR3, as DNA: TGTGCCAGCAGCTCCTTCAGACAGGGGGCCATCTTC. Translated, it gives CASSSFRQGAIF. The variable domain in full, with the rest retrieved from reference TRBV7-2 and TRBJ2-7, is GAGVSQSPSNKVTEKGKDVELRCDPISGHTALYWYRQSLGQGLEFLIYFQGNSAPDKSGLPSDRFSAERTGGSVSTLTIQRTQQEDSAVYLCASSSFRQGAIFGPGTRLTVT.

The V and J genes are TRBV5-4 and TRBJ2-2, with 7 bases that match TRBD2. The CDR3 covers 14 residues. Per germline, CDR1 SGHNT and CDR2 YYREEE (reference sequence). V trimming: 3 bases; J trimming: 6 bases; junction bases outside the gene matches: 5. The CDR3 DNA is TGTGCCAGCAGCTCCGTGGGAGGGGCCGGGGAGCTGTTTTTT. Its protein is CASSSVGGAGELFF.

Here the CDR3 reads CASSEDGQARYEQYF. CDR3 sequence (DNA): TGCGCCAGCAGCGAGGACGGGCAAGCCCGATACGAGCAGTACTTC. V usage is TRBV5-1 and J usage is TRBJ2-7; D is unclear. CDR1 is SGHRS, CDR2 YFSETQ, per germline. The CDR3 runs 15 residues. V was cut by 4 bases and J by 4 bases, with 18 bases left in between.